The rows below give T cell receptor beta chains drawn from one sample of a study of cytomegalovirus exposure and HLA in healthy donors. TCRdb's table, derived via immunoSEQ multiplex PCR, lists solely in-frame clones and lacks some. Of approximately 140,000 clones detected, under 90% appear once; the ten largest clones hold 0.55% to 0.85%. Sequencing was done on a sample of PBMCs. Receptors originate from a young man in good health and CMV-seronegative. CDR3s include the opening cysteine and the closing phenylalanine or tryptophan. The D gene is left open where the match is weak. Clone size is given for some rows only: seen once, a few or many times, or a class if the clone is expanded.

d_call j_call v_call clone_size cdr3_nt cdr3_aa
. TRBJ1-6 TRBV7-2 . TGTGCCAGCAACAAACTCGGGGTTGATTCACCCCTCCACTTT CASNKLGVDSPLHF
. TRBJ1-1 TRBV4-3 . TGCGCCAGCAGCCTAATACAGGGTGGTGTCACTGAAGCTTTCTTT CASSLIQGGVTEAFF
. TRBJ2-7 TRBV6-6 once TGTGCCAGCAGTGCATTCCCAGGGCGCGAGCAGTACTTC CASSAFPGREQYF
. TRBJ1-1 TRBV11-2 . TGTGCCAGCAGACATCCCGGTAGAGGGGGACGGACTGAAGCTTTCTTT CASRHPGRGGRTEAFF
TRBD1 TRBJ2-6 TRBV5-4 few TGTGCCAGCAGTTCTCCGGGACAGGGAGCCGGGGCCAACGTCCTGACTTTC CASSSPGQGAGANVLTF
. TRBJ1-2 TRBV6-5 once TGTGCCAGCAGTTACCGGGAATTAAACCCCTACTATGGCTACACCTTC CASSYRELNPYYGYTF
TRBD1 TRBJ1-2 TRBV18 . TGTGCCAGCTCGCCGGGGACAGGTTCCTGGAGCTACACCTTC CASSPGTGSWSYTF
TRBD1 TRBJ2-3 TRBV25-1 . TGTGCCAGCACTTCGACAGGGAACCCAGATACGCAGTATTTT CASTSTGNPDTQYF
TRBD1 TRBJ2-5 TRBV7-2 . TGTGCCAGCAGCCCCGAGGTGGGACAGGGGGAGACCCAGTACTTC CASSPEVGQGETQYF
TRBD1 TRBJ1-2 TRBV15 few TGTGCCACCAGCAGAGATCGGGAGACAGGGTATGGCTACACCTTC CATSRDRETGYGYTF
. TRBJ2-1 TRBV2 . TGTGCCAGCAGGGCTAGCTCCTACAATGAGCAGTTCTTC CASRASSYNEQFF
. TRBJ1-2 TRBV30 once TGTGCCGGTGGGCGGGGGGGCGTCGACTATGGCTACACCTTC CAGGRGGVDYGYTF
. TRBJ1-5 TRBV27 . TGTGCCAGCAGTTTGCGTGGGACACCTTATAGCAATCAGCCCCAGCATTTT CASSLRGTPYSNQPQHF
. TRBJ2-5 TRBV9 . TGTGCCAGCAGCGTAGCACCGGAGCGGGAGACCCAGTACTTC CASSVAPERETQYF
. TRBJ2-3 TRBV9 . TGTGCCAGCAGCGTATTCGGCGGGTTAGAGACAGATACGCAGTATTTT CASSVFGGLETDTQYF
TRBD2 TRBJ2-5 TRBV6-5 . TGTGCCAGCAGTTACGAACCCGGGACTAGCGGGCAGACCCAGTACTTC CASSYEPGTSGQTQYF
. TRBJ2-7 TRBV19 . TGTGCCAGTAGTACCCGAGGGTTTTACGAGCAGTACTTC CASSTRGFYEQYF
TRBD2 TRBJ2-3 TRBV6-5 once TGTGCCAGCAGGGGCGGGGGGACCACAGATACGCAGTATTTT CASRGGGTTDTQYF
. TRBJ1-2 TRBV27 . TGTGCCAGCAGTTCATCAAAGACAGCAGTCTATGGCTACACCTTC CASSSSKTAVYGYTF
TRBD1 TRBJ1-2 TRBV29-1 . TGCAGCGTTGAATGGGACAGGAGATACTATGGCTACACCTTC CSVEWDRRYYGYTF
. TRBJ1-4 TRBV19 . TGTGCCAGTAGTATTAGGAGGGGAAAACTGTTTTTT CASSIRRGKLFF
. TRBJ1-6 TRBV11-2 . TGTGCCAGCAGCCTCGAGGGATCACCCCTCCACTTT CASSLEGSPLHF
. TRBJ1-3 TRBV7-2 . TGTGCCAGCAGCCCCGGACAGTCCCACTCTGGAAACACCATATATTTT CASSPGQSHSGNTIYF
. TRBJ2-2 TRBV6-5 . TGTGCCAGCAGCCGGGACTCAAGGAACACCGGGGAGCTGTTTTTT CASSRDSRNTGELFF
TRBD2 TRBJ2-7 TRBV7-9 few TGTGCCAGCAGCACCAGCGGGAGGGGCGGCTACGAGCAGTACTTC CASSTSGRGGYEQYF
. TRBJ1-2 TRBV18 . TGTGCCAGCTCACCAGTTTTGCAAAAGGGAGGATACACCTTC CASSPVLQKGGYTF
. TRBJ2-7 TRBV4-3 . TGCGCCAGCAGCCAGTCGAGGATAAGACGACTCGTCTACGAGCAGTACTTC CASSQSRIRRLVYEQYF
. TRBJ1-2 TRBV7-9 . TGTGCCAGCAGCTCATCCTATGGCTACACCTTC CASSSSYGYTF
. TRBJ1-4 TRBV6-1 once TGTGCCAGCAGTGAATTTGAGGGAAAACTGTTTTTT CASSEFEGKLFF
. TRBJ2-7 TRBV5-4 . TGTGCCAGCAGCTTCCGCGGGTCCTCCTACGAGCAGTACTTC CASSFRGSSYEQYF